These 20 T cell receptor beta chains came from one sample sequenced in a study of response to subunit inactivated influenza vaccine (dated by TCRdb to 2016 to 2019). Receptor libraries were prepared by RT-PCR. Reads for this sample came from an Illumina HiSeq 2500. TCRdb passed the public sequencing reads through fastp at Q25 and MiXCR, retaining productive beta sequences. Rows are combined by CDR3 protein, so each entry shows the most common genes and DNA. This sample gives fewer than 600,000 distinct CDR3 sequences in total; approximately 7.7% of them show up just once. The ten biggest clones cover about an eighth of the sample. The sequencing here drew on PBMCs from blood, taken about 24 months after vaccination. The receptors derive from a man between 50 and 69 years old who received an inactivated influenza vaccine. Donor details come from another sample of the same person, matched by shared clones.

The chain recombines TRBV12-3 or TRBV12-4 with TRBJ2-2; D is undetermined. The CDR3 is 11 amino acids. Trimming shortened V by 7 bases and J by 6 bases, and 6 bases separated the two germline ends. The chain's CDR3 is CASNSPGELFF. The CDR3 nucleotides are TGTGCCAGCAATTCCCCCGGGGAGCTGTTTTTT.

V gene TRBV10-3 combines with J gene TRBJ2-1; D is tentatively TRBD1 or TRBD2 (5 bases each). Germline values: CDR1 ENHRY, CDR2 SYGVKD. Trimming shortened V by 4 bases and J by 9 bases, and 7 bases separated the two germline ends. CDR3 length: 11 residues. In nucleotides, the CDR3 is TGTGCCATCAGTGGGGGGATTGAGCAGTTCTTC. Translating gives CAISGGIEQFF.

Many counts were recorded for this clonotype. V gene TRBV28 combines with J gene TRBJ1-2; D unresolved. Trimming left V 8 bases short and J 8 bases short, with 21 bases between. The CDR3 has 14 residues. CDR1 is MDHEN, CDR2 SYDVKM, per germline. The CDR3 sequence: CASFKIGGVGGYTF. The CDR3 DNA reads as TGTGCCAGCTTTAAAATCGGTGGGGTGGGGGGCTACACCTTC.

The J gene is TRBJ2-3, the V gene TRBV11-1, with TRBD2 matching over 12 bases. V dropped 5 bases and J dropped 4; count of bases not matched to a gene: 7. The CDR3 is made up of 16 amino acids. Per the germline V gene, CDR1 is SGHAT and CDR2 is FQDESV (reference sequence). CDR3 loop: CASSLSLAGGPDTQYF. Written as DNA, the CDR3 is TGTGCCAGCAGCCTATCCCTAGCGGGAGGGCCAGATACGCAGTATTTT.

In its sample, this clonotype was seen a few times. The V gene is TRBV6-1, the J gene TRBJ2-3, with TRBD2 matching over 10 bases. CDR1 and CDR2 (germline): MNHNS, SASEGT. V lost 2 bases, J lost 6 bases, and 5 bases stayed unmatched. The CDR3 totals 15 residues. The CDR3 nucleotides are TGTGCCAGCAGTGAAAAAGCGGGGGGGCCGGATACGCAGTATTTT. It specifies CASSEKAGGPDTQYF.

This clonotype has a handful of counts. This chain joins TRBV15 and TRBJ2-7; TRBD2 matches 7 bases. V shed 1 base and J 2 bases; nucleotides not matched to a gene: 2. The CDR3 is 14 amino acids. In germline, CDR1 is LNHNV, CDR2 YYDKDF (reference sequence). The DNA of the CDR3 is TGTGCCACCAGCAGAGCGGGGGGTGCCTACGAGCAGTACTTC. It yields the protein CATSRAGGAYEQYF.

The V gene is TRBV14, the J gene TRBJ1-2; 10 bases line up with TRBD1. Germline V gives CDR1 SGHDN, CDR2 FVKESK. The CDR3 length is 12 residues. Trimming cost V 4 bases and J 11 bases; bases outside gene matches: 4. The CDR3 bases are TGTGCCAGCAGCCCTTGGACAGGGGGTTACACCTTC. It yields the protein CASSPWTGGYTF.

This clonotype was observed a few times. V gene TRBV19 combines with J gene TRBJ2-3; TRBD2 matches 13 bases. CDR1 is LNHDA, CDR2 SQIVND, per germline (reference sequence). Trimming removed 6 bases from V and 4 bases from J; junction bases left unmatched: 10. The CDR3 consists of 17 residues. As DNA, the CDR3 is TGTGCCAGTAGCCCGATATATGGGACTAGCGGGGCAGATACGCAGTATTTT. As protein: CASSPIYGTSGADTQYF.

At least ten counts were recorded for this clonotype. This chain connects TRBV20-1 to TRBJ2-1; D perhaps matches TRBD2 (6 bases). With 4 bases removed from V and 12 bases from J, the gap between germline ends came to 28 bases. The CDR3 is made up of 16 amino acids. From germline, CDR1 is DFQATT and CDR2 SNEGSKA (reference sequence). The DNA of the CDR3 is TGCAGTGCTATTTCGGGAGACGCCGGCACCTACACGGGGCAGTTCTTC. It encodes CSAISGDAGTYTGQFF.

The V call is TRBV6-1, the J call TRBJ2-3; D is possibly TRBD2 (6 bases). The V gene's germline CDR1 is MNHNS and CDR2 SASEGT. The CDR3 length is 17 residues. Trimming pared 6 bases from V and 3 bases from J, leaving 22 bases between. CDR3 sequence reads: CASSGSASVAGTDTQYF. Written as DNA, the CDR3 is TGTGCCAGCAGCGGCTCGGCTAGCGTCGCGGGGACAGATACGCAGTATTTT.

This chain uses TRBV7-2 with TRBJ2-2, with TRBD1 identical over 7 bases. Germline V gene sequence: CDR1 SGHTA, CDR2 FQGNSA. The ends lost 5 bases at V and 2 bases at J; junction bases unmatched: 8. The CDR3 contains 16 residues. CDR3 nucleotides: TGTGCCAGCAGCACTGGACAGGTTCGAAACACCGGGGAGCTGTTTTTT. It translates to CASSTGQVRNTGELFF.

This clonotype appeared many times. CDR3 loop: CASSSRQTTLQETQYF. The CDR3 DNA sequence: TGTGCCAGCAGCTCCAGACAAACCACTCTTCAAGAGACCCAGTACTTC. This chain joins TRBV7-8 and TRBJ2-5; D not resolved. Trimming pared 4 bases from V and 2 bases from J, leaving 17 bases between. This CDR3 has 16 amino acids. The germline V gene encodes CDR1 SGHVS and CDR2 FQNEAQ.

This clonotype was found a few times. The V gene is TRBV4-3, the J gene TRBJ1-1; TRBD1 aligns across 7 bases. The CDR3 has 15 residues. Germline V gene data show CDR1 as LGHNA and CDR2 as YSLEER. J was trimmed by 3 bases and V by 3 bases; bases with no gene match: 7. The CDR3 DNA reads as TGCGCCAGCAGCCACCAGACAGGGCTGGACACTGAAGCTTTCTTT. Translation: CASSHQTGLDTEAFF.

This clonotype was counted between two and nine times. The chain combines TRBV5-1 with TRBJ2-2; TRBD2 aligns across 7 bases. This CDR3 is built from 14 residues. CDR1 and CDR2 (germline): SGHRS, YFSETQ. The V gene end was trimmed by 7 bases and the J gene end by 4 bases; junction bases not matched to a gene: 7. For the CDR3, the DNA is TGCGCCAGCTGGGAGGGGCAGTCCACCGGGGAGCTGTTTTTT. Translation: CASWEGQSTGELFF. Complete variable domain (other parts from reference TRBV5-1 and TRBJ2-2): KAGVTQTPRYLIKTRGQQVTLSCSPISGHRSVSWYQQTPGQGLQFLFEYFSETQRNKGNFPGRFSGRQFSNSRSEMNVSTLELGDSALYLCASWEGQSTGELFFGEGSRLTVL.

This clonotype was seen a few times. The V gene is TRBV4-1, the J gene TRBJ2-3; 11 bases line up with TRBD2. Looked up from germline, CDR1 is MGHRA and CDR2 is YSYEKL. The V gene end was trimmed by 4 bases and the J gene end by 0 bases; junction bases not matched to a gene: 6. This CDR3 comprises 17 residues. CDR3 residues: CASSLAGGRSSTDTQYF. The DNA of the CDR3 is TGCGCCAGCAGCCTAGCGGGGGGGCGATCTAGCACAGATACGCAGTATTTT.

CDR3 amino acids: CASSRTSTGSYEQYF. The CDR3 DNA reads as TGCGCCAGCAGCCGCACTAGCACCGGGAGCTACGAGCAGTACTTC. The chain recombines TRBV5-1 with TRBJ2-7; tentatively, D is TRBD2 (6 bases). There are 15 residues in the CDR3. Germline V gene lookup returns CDR1 SGHRS and CDR2 YFSETQ. Between the trimmed V and J ends, which lost 4 bases and 3 bases, there was a span of 17 bases.

This clonotype was seen a few times. The J gene is TRBJ2-1, the V gene TRBV25-1; either TRBD1 or TRBD2 may fit D (6 bases each). CDR3 length: 13 residues. The ends were cut back, 5 bases at V and 8 bases at J, with 13 bases in the middle. Germline V gene sequence: CDR1 MGHDK, CDR2 SYGVNS. The CDR3 protein is CASSPWRGDEQFF. As DNA, the CDR3 is TGTGCCAGCAGTCCTTGGAGGGGGGATGAGCAGTTCTTC.

The CDR3 is CSAILASKNIQYF. Here the CDR3 DNA reads TGCAGTGCTATTCTAGCGTCCAAAAACATTCAGTACTTC. The chain carries TRBV20-1 and TRBJ2-4; D is perhaps TRBD2 (6 bases). This CDR3 has 13 amino acids. The V gene's germline CDR1 is DFQATT and CDR2 SNEGSKA (reference sequence). Trimming took off 4 bases at V and 2 bases at J, with 9 bases between the two ends.

This clonotype was observed at least ten times. The V gene is TRBV12-3 or TRBV12-4, the J gene TRBJ1-2; the match to TRBD1 covers 7 bases. V lost 10 bases and J lost 6; bases outside the gene matches: 8. The CDR3 consists of 12 residues. The CDR3 protein is CAILAGGDGYTF. The CDR3 DNA reads as TGTGCCATCCTGGCAGGGGGTGATGGCTACACCTTC.

The chain uses TRBV7-9 and TRBJ1-1; no reliable D call. The CDR3 has 16 amino acids. V gave up 3 bases and J gave up 4 bases, with 18 bases separating them. Germline CDR1 SEHNR, CDR2 FQNEAQ (reference sequence). DNA for the CDR3: TGTGCCAGCAGCTTCCCCCTGCAAAGGGCGGGCACTGAAGCTTTCTTT. This sequence encodes CASSFPLQRAGTEAFF.